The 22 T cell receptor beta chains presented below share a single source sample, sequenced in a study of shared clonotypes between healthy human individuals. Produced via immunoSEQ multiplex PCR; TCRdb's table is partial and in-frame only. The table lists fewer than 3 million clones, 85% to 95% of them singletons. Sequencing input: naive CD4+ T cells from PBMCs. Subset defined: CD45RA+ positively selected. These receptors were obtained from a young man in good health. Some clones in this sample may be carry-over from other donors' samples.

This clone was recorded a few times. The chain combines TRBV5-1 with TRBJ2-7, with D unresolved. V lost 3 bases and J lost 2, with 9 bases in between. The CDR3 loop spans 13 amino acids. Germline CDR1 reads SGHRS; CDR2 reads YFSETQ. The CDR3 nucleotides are TGCGCCAGCAGCTCGCCGGTAACCTACGAGCAGTACTTC. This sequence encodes CASSSPVTYEQYF.

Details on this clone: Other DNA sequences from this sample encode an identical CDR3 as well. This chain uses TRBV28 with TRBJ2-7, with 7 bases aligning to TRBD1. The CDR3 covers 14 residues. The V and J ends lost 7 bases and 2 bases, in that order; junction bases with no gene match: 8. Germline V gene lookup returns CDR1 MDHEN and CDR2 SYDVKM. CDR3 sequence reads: CASTPGQGAYEQYF. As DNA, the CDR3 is TGTGCCAGCACCCCGGGCCAGGGGGCCTACGAGCAGTACTTC.

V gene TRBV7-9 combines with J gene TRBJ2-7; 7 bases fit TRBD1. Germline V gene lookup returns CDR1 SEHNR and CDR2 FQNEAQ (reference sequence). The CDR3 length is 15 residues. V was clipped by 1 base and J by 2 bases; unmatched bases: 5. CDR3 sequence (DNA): TGTGCCAGCAGCTTAGGGGGACAGAACACCTACGAGCAGTACTTC. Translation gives CASSLGGQNTYEQYF.

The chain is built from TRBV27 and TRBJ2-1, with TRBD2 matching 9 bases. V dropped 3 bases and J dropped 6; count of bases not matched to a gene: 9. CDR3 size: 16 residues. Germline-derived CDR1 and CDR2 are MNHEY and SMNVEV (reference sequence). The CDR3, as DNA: TGTGCCAGCAGTTTCATGACTAGCGGTTTACTCAATGAGCAGTTCTTC. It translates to CASSFMTSGLLNEQFF.

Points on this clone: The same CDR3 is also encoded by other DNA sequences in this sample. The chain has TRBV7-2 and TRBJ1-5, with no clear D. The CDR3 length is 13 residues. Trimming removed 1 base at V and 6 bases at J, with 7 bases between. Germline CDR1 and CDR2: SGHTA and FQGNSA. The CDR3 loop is CASSLGGGQPQHF. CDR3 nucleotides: TGTGCCAGCAGCTTAGGGGGAGGTCAGCCCCAGCATTTT.

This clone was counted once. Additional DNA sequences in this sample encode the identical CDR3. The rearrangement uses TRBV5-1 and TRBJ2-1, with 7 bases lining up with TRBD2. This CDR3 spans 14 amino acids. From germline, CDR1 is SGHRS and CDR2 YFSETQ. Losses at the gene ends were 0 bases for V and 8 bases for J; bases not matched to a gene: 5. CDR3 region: CASSLGGGKDEQFF. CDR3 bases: TGCGCCAGCAGCTTGGGCGGGGGTAAAGATGAGCAGTTCTTC.

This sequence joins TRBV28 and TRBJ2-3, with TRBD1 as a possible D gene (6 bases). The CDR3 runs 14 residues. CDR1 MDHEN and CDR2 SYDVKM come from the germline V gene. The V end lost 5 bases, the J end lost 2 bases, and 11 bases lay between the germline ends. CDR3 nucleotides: TGTGCCAGCAGTATACAGGGCTACACAGATACGCAGTATTTT. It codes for CASSIQGYTDTQYF.

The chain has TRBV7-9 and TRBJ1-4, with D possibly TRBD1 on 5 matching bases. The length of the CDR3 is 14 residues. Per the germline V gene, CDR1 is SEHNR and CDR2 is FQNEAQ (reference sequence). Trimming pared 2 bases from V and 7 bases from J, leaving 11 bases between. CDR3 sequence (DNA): TGTGCCAGCAGCTTATATGGGGGTACTGAAAAACTGTTTTTT. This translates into CASSLYGGTEKLFF.

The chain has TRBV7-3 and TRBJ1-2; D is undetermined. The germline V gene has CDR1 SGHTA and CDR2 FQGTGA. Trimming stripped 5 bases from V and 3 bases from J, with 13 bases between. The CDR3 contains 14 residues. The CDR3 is CASSLYAGDYGYTF. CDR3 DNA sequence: TGTGCCAGCAGCCTTTACGCCGGGGACTATGGCTACACCTTC.

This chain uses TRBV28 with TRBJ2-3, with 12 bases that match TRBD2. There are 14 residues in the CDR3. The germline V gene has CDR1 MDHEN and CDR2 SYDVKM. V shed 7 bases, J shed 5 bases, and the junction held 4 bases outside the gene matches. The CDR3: CASTRGLAGDTQYF. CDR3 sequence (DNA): TGTGCCAGCACCCGGGGACTAGCGGGAGATACGCAGTATTTT.

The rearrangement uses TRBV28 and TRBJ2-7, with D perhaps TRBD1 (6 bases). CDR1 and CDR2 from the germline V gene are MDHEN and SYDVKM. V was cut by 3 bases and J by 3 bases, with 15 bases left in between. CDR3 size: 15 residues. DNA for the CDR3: TGTGCCAGCAGTTTGCGGTCAGGGGAACACTACGAGCAGTACTTC. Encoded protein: CASSLRSGEHYEQYF.

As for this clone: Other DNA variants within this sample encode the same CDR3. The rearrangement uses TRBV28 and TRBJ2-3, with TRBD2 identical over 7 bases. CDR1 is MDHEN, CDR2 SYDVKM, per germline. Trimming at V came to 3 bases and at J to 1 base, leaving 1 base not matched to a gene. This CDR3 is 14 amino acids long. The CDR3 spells CASSFLAGTDTQYF. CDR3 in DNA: TGTGCCAGCAGTTTCCTAGCGGGCACAGATACGCAGTATTTT.

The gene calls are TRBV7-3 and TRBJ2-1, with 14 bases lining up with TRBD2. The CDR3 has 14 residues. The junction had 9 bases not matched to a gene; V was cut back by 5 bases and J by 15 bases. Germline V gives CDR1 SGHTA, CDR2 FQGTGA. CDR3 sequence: CASSQGTSGSRPFF. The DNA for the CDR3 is TGTGCCAGCAGCCAGGGGACTAGCGGGAGTAGGCCGTTCTTC. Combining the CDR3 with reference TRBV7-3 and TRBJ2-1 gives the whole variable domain GAGVSQTPSNKVTEKGKYVELRCDPISGHTALYWYRQSLGQGPEFLIYFQGTGAADDSGLPNDRFFAVRPEGSVSTLKIQRTERGDSAVYLCASSQGTSGSRPFFGPGTRLTVL.

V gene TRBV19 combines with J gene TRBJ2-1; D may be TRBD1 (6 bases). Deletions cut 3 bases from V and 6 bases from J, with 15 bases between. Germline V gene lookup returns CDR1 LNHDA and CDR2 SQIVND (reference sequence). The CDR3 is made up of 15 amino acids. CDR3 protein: CASSMGQVKPNEQFF. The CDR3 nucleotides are TGTGCCAGTAGTATGGGACAAGTGAAGCCCAATGAGCAGTTCTTC. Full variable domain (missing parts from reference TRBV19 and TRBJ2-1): DGGITQSPKYLFRKEGQNVTLSCEQNLNHDAMYWYRQDPGQGLRLIYYSQIVNDFQKGDIAEGYSVSREKKESFPLTVTSAQKNPTAFYLCASSMGQVKPNEQFFGPGTRLTVL.

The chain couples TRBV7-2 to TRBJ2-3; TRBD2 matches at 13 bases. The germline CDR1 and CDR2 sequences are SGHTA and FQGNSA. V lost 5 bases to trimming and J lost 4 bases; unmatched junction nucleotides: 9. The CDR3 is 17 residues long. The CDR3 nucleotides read TGTGCCAGCAGCCGCTGGAGACTAGCGGGAGGATCAGATACGCAGTATTTT. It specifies CASSRWRLAGGSDTQYF.

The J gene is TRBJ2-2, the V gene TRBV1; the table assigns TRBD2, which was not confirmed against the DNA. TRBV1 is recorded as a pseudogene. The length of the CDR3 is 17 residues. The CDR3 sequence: CTSSQDSAGANTGELFF. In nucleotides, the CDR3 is TGCACCAGCAGCCAAGACTCAGCGGGAGCGAACACCGGGGAGCTGTTTTTT.

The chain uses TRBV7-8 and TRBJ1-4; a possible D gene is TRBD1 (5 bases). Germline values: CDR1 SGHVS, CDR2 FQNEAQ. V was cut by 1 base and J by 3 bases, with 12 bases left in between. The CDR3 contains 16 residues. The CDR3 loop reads CASSLGIAGPNEKLFF. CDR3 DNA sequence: TGTGCCAGCAGCTTAGGGATAGCAGGGCCTAATGAAAAACTGTTTTTT.

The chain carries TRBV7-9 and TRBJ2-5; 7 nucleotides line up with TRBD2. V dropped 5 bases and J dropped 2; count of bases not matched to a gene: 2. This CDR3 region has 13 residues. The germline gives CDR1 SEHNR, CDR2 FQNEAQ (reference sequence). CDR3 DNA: TGTGCCAGCAGCGGGGGGGGTCAAGAGACCCAGTACTTC. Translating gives CASSGGGQETQYF.

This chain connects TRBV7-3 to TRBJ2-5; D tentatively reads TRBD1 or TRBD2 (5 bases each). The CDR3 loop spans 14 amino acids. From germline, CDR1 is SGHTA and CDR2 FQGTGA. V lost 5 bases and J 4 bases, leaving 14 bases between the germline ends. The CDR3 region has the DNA TGTGCCAGCAGCCGTCCGGGGCATTCAGAGACCCAGTACTTC. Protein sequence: CASSRPGHSETQYF.

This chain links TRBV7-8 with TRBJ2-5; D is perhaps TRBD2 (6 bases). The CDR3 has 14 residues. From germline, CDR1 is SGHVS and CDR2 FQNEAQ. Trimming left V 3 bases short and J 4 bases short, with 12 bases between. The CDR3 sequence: CASSFPPRGETQYF. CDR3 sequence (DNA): TGTGCCAGCAGCTTCCCCCCGCGGGGAGAGACCCAGTACTTC.

CDR3 region: CASSAALAGETDTQYF. The CDR3 DNA sequence: TGTGCCAGCAGTGCAGCCCTAGCGGGAGAGACAGATACGCAGTATTTT. This chain joins TRBV28 and TRBJ2-3, with TRBD2 identical over 10 bases. Germline CDR1 reads MDHEN; CDR2 reads SYDVKM. J was trimmed by 3 bases and V by 5 bases; bases with no gene match: 8. CDR3 size: 16 residues.

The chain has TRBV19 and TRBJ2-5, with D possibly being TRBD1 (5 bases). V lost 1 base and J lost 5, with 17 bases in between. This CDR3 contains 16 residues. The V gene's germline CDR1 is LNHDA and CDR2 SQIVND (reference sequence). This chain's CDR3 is CASSIVAGMVSETQYF. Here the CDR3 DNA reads TGTGCCAGTAGTATAGTGGCAGGGATGGTTTCGGAGACCCAGTACTTC.